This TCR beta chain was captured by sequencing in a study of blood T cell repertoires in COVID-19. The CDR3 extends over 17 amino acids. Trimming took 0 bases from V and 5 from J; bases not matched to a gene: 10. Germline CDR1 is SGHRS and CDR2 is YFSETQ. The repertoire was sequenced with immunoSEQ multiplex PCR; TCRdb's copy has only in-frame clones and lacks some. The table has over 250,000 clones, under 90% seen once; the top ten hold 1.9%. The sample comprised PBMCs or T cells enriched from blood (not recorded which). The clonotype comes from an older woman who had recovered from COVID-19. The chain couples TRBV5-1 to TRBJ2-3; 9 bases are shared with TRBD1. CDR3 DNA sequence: TGCGCCAGCAGCTTGGTCCCACCGGGACAGGGAATAGATACGCAGTATTTT. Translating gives CASSLVPPGQGIDTQYF.